Below are 15 T cell receptor beta chains sequenced from a single sample in a study of T cells in Graves' hyperthyroidism and ophthalmopathy. Amplification yielded TCR beta CDR3 regions, with RNA transcripts as the source. An initial round of RT-PCR targeting the TCR CDR3 relied on the HTBI primer set. Using its own MiXCR run on the multiplex PCR reads, TCRdb lists one record per CDR3 protein. Of 650,000 to 700,000 distinct CDR3 sequences in the sample, approximately 15% are singletons; the top ten hold around 16%. Material: blood. The receptors shown here come from a man in his forties or fifties with Graves' hyperthyroidism.

This chain links TRBV27 with TRBJ2-3; 10 bases line up with TRBD2. There are 16 residues in the CDR3. Germline V gene data show CDR1 as MNHEY and CDR2 as SMNVEV (reference sequence). Germline trimming cut 5 bases from V and 2 bases from J; bases unmatched to any gene: 7. As DNA, the CDR3 is TGTGCCAGCAGTAAACGACTAGCGGGTTCCACAGATACGCAGTATTTT. Translation gives CASSKRLAGSTDTQYF.

This clonotype was detected many times. J is TRBJ1-1 and V is TRBV14, with 8 bases identical to TRBD1. CDR1 and CDR2 from the germline V gene are SGHDN and FVKESK. The CDR3 is 17 residues long. J was trimmed by 8 bases and V by 4 bases; bases with no gene match: 18. This chain's CDR3 is CASSRGQGPFELTEAFF. CDR3 sequence (DNA): TGTGCCAGCAGCCGCGGACAGGGCCCGTTCGAACTGACGGAAGCTTTCTTT.

This chain uses TRBV10-1 with TRBJ2-1; the match to TRBD2 covers 14 bases. The germline CDR1 and CDR2 sequences are WNHNN and SYGVQD (reference sequence). V gave up 3 bases and J gave up 0 bases; unmatched junction bases: 10. There are 20 residues in the CDR3. As DNA, the CDR3 is TGCGCCAGCAGTGATGTCGGACTAGCGGGAGGTTCGAGCTCCTACAATGAGCAGTTCTTC. Translating gives CASSDVGLAGGSSSYNEQFF.

This clonotype was detected many times. The V gene is TRBV28, the J gene TRBJ2-4, with 7 bases aligning to TRBD1. The germline V gene has CDR1 MDHEN and CDR2 SYDVKM. Trimming removed 9 bases from V and 9 bases from J; junction bases left unmatched: 11. The CDR3 runs 13 residues. This CDR3 reads CASLDRDSSIQYF. Here the CDR3 DNA reads TGTGCCAGTTTAGACCGGGACAGCTCCATTCAGTACTTC. Full variable domain (rest looked up from reference TRBV28 and TRBJ2-4): DVKVTQSSRYLVKRTGEKVFLECVQDMDHENMFWYRQDPGLGLRLIYFSYDVKMKEKGDIPEGYSVSREKKERFSLILESASTNQTSMYLCASLDRDSSIQYFGAGTRLSVL.

V gene TRBV4-1 combines with J gene TRBJ2-1; D unclear. Deletions cut 1 base from V and 4 bases from J, with 14 bases between. This CDR3 spans 16 amino acids. Germline V lookup: CDR1 MGHRA, CDR2 YSYEKL. The CDR3 here is CASSQVYGLGYNEQFF. CDR3 nucleotides: TGCGCCAGCAGCCAAGTATATGGGTTGGGTTACAATGAGCAGTTCTTC.

This clonotype appeared many times. V gene TRBV11-1 combines with J gene TRBJ2-1, with 11 bases fitting TRBD2. The CDR3 has 16 amino acids. V shed 3 bases and J 4 bases; nucleotides not matched to a gene: 5. CDR1 is SGHAT and CDR2 is FQDESV in the germline V gene (reference sequence). The CDR3 bases are TGTGCCAGCAGCTTGTCACTAGCGGGAGAGTACAATGAGCAGTTCTTC. As protein: CASSLSLAGEYNEQFF.

This chain connects TRBV4-3 to TRBJ2-6; 10 bases align to TRBD2. The CDR3 spans 18 residues. CDR1 and CDR2 (germline): LGHNA, YSLEER. V trimming: 0 bases; J trimming: 2 bases; junction bases outside the gene matches: 4. The DNA of the CDR3 is TGCGCCAGCAGCCAAGAGTTTCTAGCGGGAGCTGGGGCCAACGTCCTGACTTTC. Protein sequence: CASSQEFLAGAGANVLTF.

The chain couples TRBV4-1 to TRBJ2-4, with unresolved D. Germline-derived CDR1 and CDR2 are MGHRA and YSYEKL. V was clipped by 3 bases and J by 11 bases, with 17 bases between them. CDR3 length: 14 amino acids. The CDR3 nucleotides are TGCGCCAGCAGCCATTCCAGAGATACGAGCGTTCAGTACTTC. Translated, it gives CASSHSRDTSVQYF.

The V call is TRBV7-2, the J call TRBJ2-2; 10 positions agree with TRBD2. Losses at the gene ends were 1 base for V and 1 base for J; bases not matched to a gene: 3. The germline CDR1 and CDR2 sequences are SGHTA and FQGNSA. The length of the CDR3 is 17 residues. The chain's CDR3 is CASSLVAGGLNTGELFF. CDR3 bases: TGTGCCAGCAGCTTAGTAGCGGGGGGATTGAACACCGGGGAGCTGTTTTTT.

The V gene is TRBV20-1, the J gene TRBJ2-3; TRBD2 aligns across 7 bases. The CDR3 spans 15 residues. Per the germline V gene, CDR1 is DFQATT and CDR2 is SNEGSKA (reference sequence). Trimming cost V 0 bases and J 2 bases; bases outside gene matches: 5. The CDR3 sequence is CSARDLERDTDTQYF. The CDR3, as DNA: TGCAGTGCTAGAGATTTGGAGCGGGACACAGATACGCAGTATTTT.

The chain links TRBV29-1 to TRBJ2-1; the D is unclear. Per the germline V gene, CDR1 is SQVTM and CDR2 is ANQGSEA. The ends were cut back, 6 bases at V and 3 bases at J, with 6 bases in the middle. The CDR3 consists of 11 residues. The chain's CDR3 is CSVVGYNEQFF. The CDR3 nucleotides read TGCAGCGTGGTTGGCTACAATGAGCAGTTCTTC.

This clonotype was detected many times. The chain uses TRBV29-1 and TRBJ2-1; TRBD2 agrees at 9 bases. Per germline, CDR1 SQVTM and CDR2 ANQGSEA. This CDR3 has 13 residues. After removal of 5 bases from V and 7 bases from J, the junction contained 6 bases not matched to a gene. In DNA, the CDR3 is TGCAGCGTTTCTAGCGGGAACTTGAATGAGCAGTTCTTC. Amino acids: CSVSSGNLNEQFF.

This clonotype was detected a few times. V is TRBV12-3 or TRBV12-4 and J is TRBJ2-2; 9 nucleotides agree with TRBD1. Trimming removed 0 bases from V and 5 bases from J; junction bases left unmatched: 4. The CDR3 contains 16 residues. The CDR3: CASSLALGQGTGELFF. The CDR3 nucleotides are TGTGCCAGCAGTTTAGCGCTAGGACAGGGGACCGGGGAGCTGTTTTTT.

The CDR3 nucleotides read TGTGCCAGCAGGGGGGGGGGGGATCATCAGCCCCAGCATTTT. Its protein product is CASRGGGDHQPQHF. V usage is TRBV6-1 and J usage is TRBJ1-5, with D perhaps matching TRBD1 (5 bases). V was cut by 6 bases and J by 5 bases, with 14 bases left in between. This CDR3 spans 14 amino acids. CDR1 and CDR2 from the germline V gene are MNHNS and SASEGT.

This clonotype was observed at least ten times. The V and J genes are TRBV27 and TRBJ1-2, with TRBD1 as a possible D gene (6 bases). V dropped 5 bases and J dropped 4 bases, with 26 bases sitting between them. Germline V lookup: CDR1 MNHEY, CDR2 SMNVEV (reference sequence). The CDR3 covers 18 residues. The CDR3 loop is CASSTHRDIVPSPYGYTF. The CDR3 region has the DNA TGTGCCAGCAGTACACATCGGGACATAGTCCCGTCCCCCTATGGCTACACCTTC.